Listed below are T cell receptor beta chains from one sample, sequenced in a study of cytomegalovirus exposure and HLA in healthy donors. Sequencing used immunoSEQ multiplex PCR; TCRdb keeps in-frame clones, though not all of them. Of over 150,000 clones in the sample, roughly 79% are singletons; the top ten hold less than 15%. What was sequenced was PBMCs. All receptors come from a woman in her 50s in good health and CMV-seronegative. Each CDR3 is given with its conserved first and last residue. A D gene is named only where the DNA matches it firmly. Size is stated for part of the rows, as once, few or many counts, or as a class when the clone is expanded.

TGTGCCAGCAGCTCAACGGACAGGTTGGGTGGCTACACCTTC,CASSSTDRLGGYTF,TRBJ1-2,14,NA,TRBD1,TRBV5-6
TGTGCCAGCAGTCCCTCCGGGACAGGGTCCTATGGCTACACCTTC,CASSPSGTGSYGYTF,TRBJ1-2,15,NA,TRBD1,TRBV2
TGTGCCAGCAGCCCCGGTCGGGGGGTTAACTATGGCTACACCTTC,CASSPGRGVNYGYTF,TRBJ1-2,15,once,NA,TRBV7-2
TGTGCCTGGAGTGTACCTAGCGGAGGATACAATGAGCAGTTCTTC,CAWSVPSGGYNEQFF,TRBJ2-1,15,NA,TRBD2,TRBV30
TGTGCCTCGCTGGGGGCGTCTAACTATGGCTACACCTTC,CASLGASNYGYTF,TRBJ1-2,13,once,NA,TRBV30
TGTGCCAGCAGCTCTCACAGGGGATTCTACGAGCAGTACTTC,CASSSHRGFYEQYF,TRBJ2-7,14,NA,TRBD1,TRBV7-2
TGTGCCAGCAGGTCAGGGGGCATAACCGGGGAGCTGTTTTTT,CASRSGGITGELFF,TRBJ2-2,14,NA,TRBD1,TRBV28
TGTGCCAGCAGCTTAAAAGCTTACGAGCAGTACTTC,CASSLKAYEQYF,TRBJ2-7,12,NA,NA,TRBV7-9
TGTGCCAGCAGAATGACAGGGACTGCTGAAGCTTTCTTT,CASRMTGTAEAFF,TRBJ1-1,13,NA,TRBD1,TRBV6-5
TGTGCCAGCAGCATCTACCGGGACAGGGCGTATTTT,CASSIYRDRAYF,TRBJ2-3,12,NA,TRBD1,TRBV5-5
TGTGCCAGCAGGCCAAAACCCGGGACTAGCTCAGAGACCCAGTACTTC,CASRPKPGTSSETQYF,TRBJ2-5,16,NA,TRBD2,TRBV27
TGTGCCAGCAGCCCGGACACCAACTATGGCTACACCTTC,CASSPDTNYGYTF,TRBJ1-2,13,NA,NA,TRBV7-2
TGTGCCAGCAGCTTAACTAGCGGGGCTTCCTACGAGCAGTACTTC,CASSLTSGASYEQYF,TRBJ2-7,15,NA,TRBD2,TRBV11-3
TGCGCCAGCAGCTTGGGGGGGGAAGGCGGCTACACCTTC,CASSLGGEGGYTF,TRBJ1-2,13,NA,NA,TRBV5-1
TGTGCCAGCATCTCGTCAGGGGTGTTAAACACTGAAGCTTTCTTT,CASISSGVLNTEAFF,TRBJ1-1,15,NA,NA,TRBV6-5
TGTGCCAGCTCACCACAGAGCTCCTACGAGCAGTACTTC,CASSPQSSYEQYF,TRBJ2-7,13,NA,NA,TRBV18
TGTGCCAGCAGCGTAGGAGGGTTGACGAGCGGTCAGGACTATGGCTACACCTTC,CASSVGGLTSGQDYGYTF,TRBJ1-2,18,NA,NA,TRBV9
TGTGCCAGCAGCGAGGGGGGGGTTAGCACTGAAGCTTTCTTT,CASSEGGVSTEAFF,TRBJ1-1,14,NA,NA,TRBV9
TGTGCCAGCAGCTCCCCCTCAACGAGGGTGCTAGAGACCCAGTACTTC,CASSSPSTRVLETQYF,TRBJ2-5,16,NA,NA,TRBV11-1
TGTGCCAGCAGCCAAGATCTTCGGGACAGGCAGTACTTC,CASSQDLRDRQYF,TRBJ2-7,13,few,TRBD1,TRBV14
TGTGCCAGCAGGCCTAGACGACAGCCCAGCAATCAGCCCCAGCATTTT,CASRPRRQPSNQPQHF,TRBJ1-5,16,NA,NA,TRBV28
TGTGCCAGCAGCTTCGGGACTAGCGGGAATAATGAGCAGTTCTTC,CASSFGTSGNNEQFF,TRBJ2-1,15,NA,TRBD2,TRBV5-4
TGTGCCAGTAGTGTTTTCTGGGGCGAGGAGTACGAGCAGTACTTC,CASSVFWGEEYEQYF,TRBJ2-7,15,NA,NA,TRBV19
TGTGCCAGCTCACCACCCCTAGCGGGGGCCTACGAGCAGTACTTC,CASSPPLAGAYEQYF,TRBJ2-7,15,NA,TRBD2,TRBV18
TGTGCCAGCAGTTTCCGTGGGGAGGGGGAAGAGACCCAGTACTTC,CASSFRGEGEETQYF,TRBJ2-5,15,NA,NA,TRBV6-5
TGTGCCAGTACAGGTCTCACAGATACGCAGTATTTT,CASTGLTDTQYF,TRBJ2-3,12,NA,NA,TRBV19
TGTGCCAGCAGCTTAGCAGGGATGCAGCAGTTCTTC,CASSLAGMQQFF,TRBJ2-1,12,NA,NA,TRBV11-3
TGTGCCAGCAGCTCCTCTCTTACACAGCCATCAGATACGCAGTATTTT,CASSSSLTQPSDTQYF,TRBJ2-3,16,NA,NA,TRBV7-2
TGTGCCAGCAGCAGGGTAGCGGGAGGGAACAATGAGCAGTTCTTC,CASSRVAGGNNEQFF,TRBJ2-1,15,few,TRBD2,TRBV7-6
TGTGCCACCAGCAAGGGACTTGTGGAGACCCAGTACTTC,CATSKGLVETQYF,TRBJ2-5,13,NA,NA,TRBV15
TGCGCCAGCAGCTTGGCAGGGTTACAGGGGCCAAGGGGCATGAACACTGAAGCTTTCTTT,CASSLAGLQGPRGMNTEAFF,TRBJ1-1,20,NA,TRBD1,TRBV5-1
TGTGCCAGCAGCTTATTGCCGGCCGGACAGGGCCGGGATTCACCCCTCCACTTT,CASSLLPAGQGRDSPLHF,TRBJ1-6,18,NA,TRBD1,TRBV7-2
TGTGCCAGCAGCAAAGGACACGCGAACACCGGGGAGCTGTTTTTT,CASSKGHANTGELFF,TRBJ2-2,15,NA,NA,TRBV21-1
TGCGCCAGCAGCCAAGGGACAGGACTCTCTGGAAACACCATATATTTT,CASSQGTGLSGNTIYF,TRBJ1-3,16,NA,TRBD1,TRBV4-3
TGTGCCAGCAGTTTATTAACGAAGAGCTCTGGAAACACCATATATTTT,CASSLLTKSSGNTIYF,TRBJ1-3,16,NA,NA,TRBV28
TGTGCCAGCAGCCCCCCCGGGGTAACCACTGAAGCTTTCTTT,CASSPPGVTTEAFF,TRBJ1-1,14,NA,NA,TRBV6-6
TGTGCCAGCAGCCTTGGGGGGGGCCAGAATGAAAAACTGTTTTTT,CASSLGGGQNEKLFF,TRBJ1-4,15,NA,NA,TRBV7-6
TGTGCCAGCAGCTTAGCGGGCACGAACACCGGGGAGCTGTTTTTT,CASSLAGTNTGELFF,TRBJ2-2,15,NA,NA,TRBV5-4
TGTGCCAGCAGCTGGGAAAGGGGCGAGACCCAGTACTTC,CASSWERGETQYF,TRBJ2-5,13,NA,NA,TRBV5-6